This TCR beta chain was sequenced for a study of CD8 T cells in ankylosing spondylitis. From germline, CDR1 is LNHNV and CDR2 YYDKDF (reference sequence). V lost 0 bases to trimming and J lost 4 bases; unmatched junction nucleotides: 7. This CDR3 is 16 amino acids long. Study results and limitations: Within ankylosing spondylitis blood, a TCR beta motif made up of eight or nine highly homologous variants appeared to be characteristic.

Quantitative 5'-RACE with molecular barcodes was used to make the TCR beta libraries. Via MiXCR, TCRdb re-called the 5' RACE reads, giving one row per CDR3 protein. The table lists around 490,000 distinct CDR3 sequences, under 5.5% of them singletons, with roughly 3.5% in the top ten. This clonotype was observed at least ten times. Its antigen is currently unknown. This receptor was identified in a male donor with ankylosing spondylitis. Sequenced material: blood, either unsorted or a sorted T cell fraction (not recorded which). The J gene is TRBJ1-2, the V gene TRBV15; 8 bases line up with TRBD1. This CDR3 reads CATSRDVQGTGYGYTF. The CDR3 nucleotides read TGTGCCACCAGCAGAGATGTACAGGGGACAGGCTATGGCTACACCTTC.